This TCR beta chain came from a study of T cell responses to AZD1222 COVID-19 vaccine. Study context: Second doses at about 4 or about 12 weeks were pooled.

Concerning this clone itself: The antigen is not known.

General study results and limits: The CD4 TCRs associated with vaccination extended across spike and predominated at 160-218 and 743-854. Close to half of spike-specific TCRs reportedly recognize unmutated variant regions.

Some clones are missing from TCRdb's copy, which holds only in-frame ones; the method was immunoSEQ multiplex PCR. There are roughly 150,000 clones in the sample; approximately 90% occur only once, and about 2% lies in the top ten. Trimming took 3 bases from V and 6 from J, leaving 18 bases between them. The germline V gene has CDR1 KGHSH and CDR2 LQKENI. The CDR3 is made up of 16 amino acids. The receptor was derived from an adult in good health. V and J are TRBV18 and TRBJ2-1; the D gene is possibly TRBD1 (6 bases). The starting material was peripheral blood, obtained on day 0 of AZD1222 vaccination. In nucleotides, the CDR3 is TGTGCCAGCTCACCTCTGGGATTACAGGGAACCAATGAGCAGTTCTTC. Translating it yields CASSPLGLQGTNEQFF.